The TCR beta chain under discussion was sequenced for a study of cytomegalovirus exposure and HLA in healthy donors. Study-wide findings and caveats: V- and J-gene trimming in TCR beta was tied to a missense DCLRE1C variant by an analysis performed later. About 90% or about 30% of the time was how often most TCR beta V segments were productive, according to an earlier analysis. Likely technical artifact: a cluster of highly shared sequence variants.

A remark on this clone: Antigen unknown.

PCR was performed using 60 Vbeta and 13 Jbeta primers. TCRdb keeps only in-frame clones here, not all; method: immunoSEQ multiplex PCR. The table includes about 110,000 clones, approximately 70% detected once. The CDR3 is 16 residues long. With 5 bases removed from V and 1 base from J, the gap between germline ends came to 12 bases. Looked up from germline, CDR1 is ENHRY and CDR2 is SYGVKD. Sequenced input: PBMCs. This receptor was identified in a woman in her sixties or seventies in good health and CMV-seropositive. V gene TRBV10-3 combines with J gene TRBJ2-6, with a weak D call TRBD1 (6 bases). The CDR3 DNA is TGTGCCATCAGTAGCCAGGGGAGTTCTGGGGCCAACGTCCTGACTTTC. This sequence encodes CAISSQGSSGANVLTF.